Listed here are 31 T cell receptor beta chains from one sample, sequenced in a study of T cell responses to AZD1222 COVID-19 vaccine (dated by TCRdb to 2020 to 2022). The time point label for this specimen denotes: about 28 days (+/-7) after the second vaccine dose. The receptor library was made with the immunoSEQ multiplex PCR assay. What TCRdb holds here is the immuneACCESS table cut down to in-frame rearrangements. Part of the clones is not present; checked against another copy, under half of the missing clones reflect an unresolved V gene, and the others are unexplained. This sample has 85,000 to 95,000 clones in its table, and around nine tenths of those were observed once. Together, the top ten hold 5% to 6.5% of the sample. The source material was peripheral blood, sampled 28 days after the second AZD1222 dose. The receptors stem from an adult who received the AZD1222 COVID-19 vaccine.

Only one count was recorded for this clone. V and J are TRBV28 and TRBJ1-4; D gene unclear. Germline CDR1 and CDR2: MDHEN and SYDVKM. The V gene lost 3 bases and the J gene lost 3 bases, with 8 bases spanning the gap. CDR3 length equals 14 residues. The CDR3 sequence: CASSFGGSNEKLFF. CDR3 coding DNA: TGTGCCAGCAGTTTCGGAGGGTCTAATGAAAAACTGTTTTTT.

The chain couples TRBV7-3 to TRBJ1-6; D unclear. The germline V gene encodes CDR1 SGHTA and CDR2 FQGTGA. The CDR3 covers 12 residues. Trimming cost V 5 bases and J 9 bases, with 8 bases left between them. CDR3 sequence reads: CASSTRVSPLHF. Written as DNA, the CDR3 is TGTGCCAGCAGCACCAGAGTTTCACCCCTCCACTTT. Drawing the rest from reference TRBV7-3 and TRBJ1-6, the complete variable domain is GAGVSQTPSNKVTEKGKYVELRCDPISGHTALYWYRQSLGQGPEFLIYFQGTGAADDSGLPNDRFFAVRPEGSVSTLKIQRTERGDSAVYLCASSTRVSPLHFGNGTRLTVT.

This clone was observed a single time. The chain recombines TRBV18 with TRBJ1-2; TRBD1 is a possible D gene (6 bases). Germline V gene data show CDR1 as KGHSH and CDR2 as LQKENI. This CDR3 spans 14 amino acids. The V gene lost 2 bases and the J gene lost 2 bases, with 9 bases spanning the gap. The CDR3 sequence: CASSPNRENYGYTF. In DNA, the CDR3 is TGTGCCAGCTCACCAAACAGGGAGAACTATGGCTACACCTTC.

This chain joins TRBV7-2 and TRBJ2-1; tentatively, D is TRBD2 (6 bases). Germline CDR1 reads SGHTA; CDR2 reads FQGNSA. The CDR3 has 15 amino acids. V shed 3 bases and J shed 3 bases, with 12 bases lying between them. The CDR3 protein is CASSFGGGIYNEQFF. The CDR3, as DNA: TGTGCCAGCAGCTTTGGTGGGGGGATCTACAATGAGCAGTTCTTC.

The chain uses TRBV4-1 and TRBJ1-2, with TRBD1 as a possible D gene (5 bases). Germline-derived CDR1 and CDR2 are MGHRA and YSYEKL. V was cut by 0 bases and J by 4 bases, with 18 bases left in between. The CDR3 has 17 residues. The CDR3 DNA reads TGCGCCAGCAGCCAAGATTTACCGGGGCAGCGCAGCTATGGCTACACCTTC. Protein: CASSQDLPGQRSYGYTF.

V usage is TRBV30 and J usage is TRBJ1-6, with 7 bases aligning to TRBD1. Trimming at V came to 0 bases and at J to 10 bases, leaving 12 bases not matched to a gene. CDR1 and CDR2 from the germline V gene are GTSNPN and SVGIG (reference sequence). This CDR3 spans 16 amino acids. CDR3 DNA sequence: TGTGCCTGGAGTGTACAGGACAGGAGATCGGGGTCACCCCTCCACTTT. It specifies CAWSVQDRRSGSPLHF.

V is TRBV6-5 and J is TRBJ1-1; D unresolved. V was shortened by 0 bases and J by 7 bases, with 9 bases between the two germline ends. CDR1 is MNHEY, CDR2 SVGAGI, per germline. The CDR3 has 13 residues. The CDR3 nucleotides read TGTGCCAGCAGTTACTCGAAAGTTATTGAAGCTTTCTTT. Amino acid sequence: CASSYSKVIEAFF.

This rearrangement joins TRBV5-1 to TRBJ2-3; 8 positions match TRBD1. CDR1 SGHRS and CDR2 YFSETQ come from the germline V gene. The CDR3 is 15 amino acids. After removal of 4 bases from V and 0 bases from J, the junction contained 4 bases not matched to a gene. CDR3 coding DNA: TGCGCCAGCAGCCAGGGACAGGTCAGCACAGATACGCAGTATTTT. Translation: CASSQGQVSTDTQYF. The full variable domain, in which reference TRBV5-1 and TRBJ2-3 provide the parts outside the CDR3, is KAGVTQTPRYLIKTRGQQVTLSCSPISGHRSVSWYQQTPGQGLQFLFEYFSETQRNKGNFPGRFSGRQFSNSRSEMNVSTLELGDSALYLCASSQGQVSTDTQYFGPGTRLTVL.

This sequence joins TRBV7-8 and TRBJ1-2; D unresolved. V was shortened by 4 bases and J by 2 bases, with 14 bases between the two germline ends. This CDR3 spans 15 amino acids. Germline assignment: CDR1 SGHVS and CDR2 FQNEAQ. The CDR3 DNA follows: TGTGCCAGCAGCTCACCGTCAAGGTTCAACTATGGCTACACCTTC. Translation: CASSSPSRFNYGYTF.

The genes are TRBV28 and TRBJ2-7; TRBD1 agrees at 9 bases. CDR3 length: 14 amino acids. Germline V CDR1 and CDR2: MDHEN, SYDVKM. After removal of 5 bases from V and 5 bases from J, the junction contained 7 bases not matched to a gene. Written as DNA, the CDR3 is TGTGCCAGCAGTCCCGGGACAGGGTTCAACGAGCAGTACTTC. It yields the protein CASSPGTGFNEQYF.

The J gene is TRBJ1-5, the V gene TRBV6-5, with TRBD1 matching over 7 bases. Germline assignment: CDR1 MNHEY and CDR2 SVGAGI. The CDR3 extends over 15 amino acids. The trim removed 7 bases at V and 3 bases at J, leaving 9 bases unmatched. The CDR3 is CASKATGKVNQPQHF. DNA of the CDR3: TGTGCCAGCAAAGCGACAGGGAAAGTCAATCAGCCCCAGCATTTT.

This rearrangement joins TRBV18 to TRBJ2-7; D gene ambiguous. CDR1 and CDR2 (germline): KGHSH, LQKENI. This CDR3 spans 15 amino acids. Trimming cost V 5 bases and J 2 bases, with 16 bases left between them. CDR3 bases: TGTGCCAGCTCAGCGACTCCCGGACCTGCCTACGAGCAGTACTTC. Translated: CASSATPGPAYEQYF. The variable domain in full, completed from reference TRBV18 and TRBJ2-7, reads NAGVMQNPRHLVRRRGQEARLRCSPMKGHSHVYWYRQLPEEGLKFMVYLQKENIIDESGMPKERFSAEFPKEGPSILRIQQVVRGDSAAYFCASSATPGPAYEQYFGPGTRLTVT.

The chain combines TRBV4-1 with TRBJ2-5, with D possibly being TRBD2 (6 bases). The ends were cut back, 0 bases at V and 5 bases at J, with 16 bases in the middle. Germline V gene lookup returns CDR1 MGHRA and CDR2 YSYEKL. The CDR3 totals 16 residues. This CDR3 is CASSQEGTVAGETQYF. The DNA of the CDR3 is TGCGCCAGCAGCCAAGAAGGGACGGTGGCGGGGGAGACCCAGTACTTC.

The count of this clone is one. V is TRBV27 and J is TRBJ1-6; TRBD1 might be the D (6 bases). Trimming removed 5 bases at V and 7 bases at J, with 15 bases between. CDR3 size: 15 residues. Germline V gene data show CDR1 as MNHEY and CDR2 as SMNVEV (reference sequence). The CDR3 nucleotides are TGTGCCAGCAGTCCCAAGGGGGACGGCAATTCACCCCTCCACTTT. As protein: CASSPKGDGNSPLHF.

The V and J genes are TRBV9 and TRBJ1-1; tentatively, D is TRBD1 (6 bases). The CDR3 spans 15 residues. Trimming took 3 bases from V and 1 from J, leaving 13 bases between them. CDR1 SGDLS and CDR2 YYNGEE come from the germline V gene. The CDR3 loop reads CASSATGTKNTEAFF. The CDR3 bases are TGTGCCAGCAGCGCCACCGGGACAAAGAACACTGAAGCTTTCTTT.

The chain is built from TRBV28 and TRBJ1-3; the D gene is possibly TRBD1 (6 bases). There are 15 residues in the CDR3. Germline lookup yields CDR1 MDHEN and CDR2 SYDVKM. V was pared by 6 bases and J by 0 bases, with 12 bases between. The CDR3 bases are TGTGCCAGCAGCCTAGAGGGGGACTCTGGAAACACCATATATTTT. As protein: CASSLEGDSGNTIYF.

This sequence joins TRBV2 and TRBJ1-5; the D is unclear. This CDR3 has 18 residues. Per germline, CDR1 SNHLY and CDR2 FYNNEI. Trimming took 4 bases from V and 3 from J, leaving 22 bases between them. The CDR3 reads CASSVFSGEGWINQPQHF. CDR3 coding DNA: TGTGCCAGCAGTGTCTTTTCCGGGGAGGGCTGGATCAATCAGCCCCAGCATTTT.

The V gene is TRBV5-8, the J gene TRBJ1-5; perhaps TRBD1 as D (5 bases). This CDR3 is built from 15 residues. Trimming removed 4 bases at V and 1 base at J, with 12 bases between. CDR1 and CDR2 from the germline V gene are SGHTS and YDEGEE. DNA of the CDR3: TGTGCCAGCAGCACCGAGGGGCGGAGCAATCAGCCCCAGCATTTT. The encoded protein is CASSTEGRSNQPQHF. The variable domain in full, with the rest retrieved from reference TRBV5-8 and TRBJ1-5, is EAGVTQSPTHLIKTRGQQATLRCSPISGHTSVYWYQQALGLGLQFLLWYDEGEERNRGNFPPRFSGRQFPNYSSELNVNALELEDSALYLCASSTEGRSNQPQHFGDGTRLSIL.

This clone appeared once. The rearrangement uses TRBV5-6 and TRBJ1-4; TRBD1 is a possible D gene (5 bases). The germline V gene has CDR1 SGHDT and CDR2 YYEEEE. The germline V and J ends were trimmed by 1 base and 0 bases, with 10 bases remaining between them. CDR3 length: 16 amino acids. CDR3 coding DNA: TGTGCCAGCAGCTTGACGGGACGGACAACTAATGAAAAACTGTTTTTT. This sequence encodes CASSLTGRTTNEKLFF.

This clone was counted once. V is TRBV6-4 and J is TRBJ2-3; D gene uncertain. This CDR3 is built from 13 residues. Germline CDR1 is MRHNA and CDR2 is SNTAGT. Trimming left V 2 bases short and J 3 bases short, with 6 bases between. The CDR3 DNA follows: TGTGCCAGCAGTGACAGGATAACAGATACGCAGTATTTT. The encoded protein is CASSDRITDTQYF.

CDR3 protein: CASISPGGVKTQYF. The DNA for the CDR3 is TGTGCCAGCATATCCCCAGGGGGCGTGAAGACCCAGTACTTC. The V and J genes are TRBV28 and TRBJ2-5, with 8 bases fitting TRBD1. CDR3 length equals 14 residues. Looked up from germline, CDR1 is MDHEN and CDR2 is SYDVKM. V was pared by 7 bases and J by 6 bases, with 10 bases of the junction left unmatched.

This clone has only one observation. The chain has TRBV19 and TRBJ1-1, with D perhaps matching TRBD1 (5 bases). V gave up 1 base and J gave up 12 bases, with 18 bases separating them. The germline CDR1 and CDR2 sequences are LNHDA and SQIVND (reference sequence). There are 14 residues in the CDR3. CDR3 coding DNA: TGTGCCAGTAGTATAGGTGTGACCTCCGGGGCCACTTTCTTT. This translates into CASSIGVTSGATFF.

The chain combines TRBV7-3 with TRBJ2-7, with TRBD1 as a possible D gene (5 bases). This CDR3 comprises 15 residues. Trimming pared 2 bases from V and 3 bases from J, leaving 14 bases between. Germline CDR1 is SGHTA and CDR2 is FQGTGA. CDR3 protein: CASSLGFGQSYEQYF. The CDR3 DNA reads TGTGCCAGCAGCTTAGGATTCGGACAAAGCTACGAGCAGTACTTC.

This chain connects TRBV28 to TRBJ2-7; 7 bases agree with TRBD2. The V segment lost 3 bases and the J segment 3 bases; nucleotides outside the gene matches: 5. Germline V lookup: CDR1 MDHEN, CDR2 SYDVKM. The CDR3 length is 14 residues. CDR3 sequence: CASSLGGRVYEQYF. The CDR3 DNA sequence: TGTGCCAGCAGTTTGGGAGGGAGGGTCTACGAGCAGTACTTC.

This clone was found once. The rearrangement links TRBV30 to TRBJ1-1; D unresolved. The V gene lost 0 bases and the J gene lost 7 bases, with 6 bases spanning the gap. The CDR3 contains 11 residues. Looked up from germline, CDR1 is GTSNPN and CDR2 is SVGIG (reference sequence). The CDR3 DNA follows: TGTGCCTGGAGTGTATTGGGTGAAGCTTTCTTT. It encodes CAWSVLGEAFF.

The chain has TRBV2 and TRBJ1-2; the match to TRBD1 covers 9 bases. V trimming: 3 bases; J trimming: 1 base; junction bases outside the gene matches: 12. The germline gives CDR1 SNHLY, CDR2 FYNNEI. The CDR3 length is 18 residues. The CDR3 sequence is CASSDQTGGILLNYGYTF. CDR3 coding DNA: TGTGCCAGCAGTGATCAAACAGGGGGCATCCTACTTAACTATGGCTACACCTTC.

V and J are TRBV7-9 and TRBJ2-7; D is unclear. Germline CDR1 and CDR2: SEHNR and FQNEAQ (reference sequence). This CDR3 has 13 residues. V gave up 5 bases and J gave up 1 base, with 9 bases separating them. CDR3 nucleotide sequence: TGTGCCAGCAGCGATACAAAGTCCTACGAGCAGTACTTC. This sequence encodes CASSDTKSYEQYF.

The CDR3 loop reads CASSEEVLPYNSPLHF. CDR3 coding DNA: TGTGCCAGCAGTGAGGAGGTCCTACCCTATAATTCACCCCTCCACTTT. The chain joins TRBV2 to TRBJ1-6; D gene unclear. This CDR3 region has 16 residues. Trimming removed 3 bases at V and 2 bases at J, with 11 bases between. The V gene's germline CDR1 is SNHLY and CDR2 FYNNEI.

This sequence joins TRBV2 and TRBJ1-1; D not resolved. The CDR3 is 13 residues long. V lost 7 bases to trimming and J lost 1 base, with 10 bases between them. Germline CDR1 is SNHLY and CDR2 is FYNNEI. CDR3 nucleotides: TGTGCCAGCATCTTCGGACGGAACACTGAAGCTTTCTTT. Protein product: CASIFGRNTEAFF.

The rearrangement joins TRBV7-3 to TRBJ2-3; the D call may be TRBD1 or TRBD2 (5 bases each). This CDR3 comprises 17 residues. The germline V and J ends were trimmed by 2 bases and 3 bases, with 18 bases remaining between them. The germline gives CDR1 SGHTA, CDR2 FQGTGA. The CDR3 bases are TGTGCCAGCAGCTTAGGAACCGGGACGGGAATAACAGATACGCAGTATTTT. This translates into CASSLGTGTGITDTQYF.

This clone occurred a few times. The J gene is TRBJ2-5, the V gene TRBV9, with 9 bases fitting TRBD1. The germline gives CDR1 SGDLS, CDR2 YYNGEE. The CDR3 sequence is 16 residues long. The V segment lost 3 bases and the J segment 4 bases; nucleotides outside the gene matches: 10. The CDR3 loop reads CASSESPNRGRETQYF. Here the CDR3 DNA reads TGTGCCAGCAGCGAGAGCCCTAACAGGGGGCGAGAGACCCAGTACTTC.